The sequence of this T cell receptor beta chain was determined in a study of shared clonotypes between healthy human individuals (dated by TCRdb to 2020 to 2021). About the investigation overall: A couple of women and three men aged 18 to 49 years were included in the cohort. To estimate repertoire size and how much clonotype sharing occurs between individuals, the study deeply sequenced the blood TCR repertoires of roughly 5 healthy adults. Libraries were prepared and TCR repertoires were sequenced by different laboratories using diverse techniques, in order to increase sequencing depth and limit assay-specific biases. For each donor, three plates each were used for CD4 naive and CD4 memory, two plates were used for CD8 naive, and one plate was used for CD8 memory. Leukapheresis yielded between about 0.94 and 9.5 billion PBMCs per donor. Overall study results and their limits: Because the study included a small number of donors, the genetic and exposure-history diversity represented was limited. Estimated clonotype richness was generally larger for naive than for memory subsets. When a few donors were compared, the shared fraction of clonotypes was about 5.4% for naive CD4, around 3.6% for naive CD8, 2% to 2.5% for memory CD4, and 0.4% for memory CD8. Sampling was limited to blood, and TCR repertoires in tissue likely differ from TCR repertoires in blood. Incomplete sequencing was indicated by rarefaction of sorted-subset datasets, despite the large sequencing depth. Pairwise subsampling indicated that sequencing depth was expected to affect the degree of clonotype sharing among donors. Compared with non-shared clonotypes, the clonotypes found in all four sorted-subset donors had higher generation probabilities.

This clone has more than one count but fewer than ten. This receptor's antigen is unknown. No base qualities exist here, and no much larger clone lies one base off it. The germline ends are 8 bases apart after V is trimmed by 3 bases and J by 5 bases. For CDR1 and CDR2, the germline V gene lists SGHRS and YFSETQ. The CDR3, cysteine through phenylalanine, is 13 amino acids long. Only the CDR3 region is kept as DNA, spanning 39 bases read in frame from base 1. Healthy HIV-negative adults with no recently reported acute infections or vaccinations were included as donors. All donors were Caucasian adults living in Nashville, Tennessee, USA. Magnetic negative selection was used to enrich CD4+ T cells, after which naive cells were positively selected on CD45RA and the negative fraction became the memory subset. After blood collection by leukapheresis, PBMCs were isolated using Ficoll-Histopaque density gradient centrifugation and then cryopreserved in the vapor phase of liquid nitrogen. Purity and quantity of every magnetically sorted T cell population were checked by analytical flow cytometry. Genomic DNA was isolated from each sorted fraction and quantified by UV absorbance on a Nanodrop 2000c.

TCR CDR3 regions were amplified from genomic DNA by multiplex PCR using the deep immunoSEQ assay. For each cell subset, the extracted genomic DNA was distributed evenly across all wells of several immunoSEQ 96-well plates, and each plate served as one replicate. For sorted subsets, 200 ng of genomic DNA, equivalent to 25,000 to 30,000 T cell genomes, went into each replicate PCR. Purified libraries were measured with a Qubit 3.0 fluorometer, size-checked on a Bioanalyzer 2100, and measured again with the KAPA Library Quantification kit. Every immunoSEQ 96-well plate was sequenced on a dedicated single-read 150-cycle Illumina NextSeq 550 flow cell. In the paper's pipeline: The immunoSEQ output contained only junctional sequences without quality scores, so filtering could not match that applied to full-length reads. Sequences were annotated with PyIR, a Python wrapper for IgBLAST v1.9, and V/J genes and CDR3 were assigned using IMGT germline references. Reads were removed for weak V/J assignments (E-value above 1e-6), missing CDR3, stop codons, out-of-frame junctions, or ambiguous translated residues. V3J clonotypes were defined as sequences sharing the same inferred V gene, J gene, and CDR3 amino acid sequence. The percentage overlap between two repertoires was calculated by dividing the number of shared unique clonotypes by the size of the smaller repertoire. Three approaches were used to assess repertoire richness: RTK rarefaction, the Chao1 estimator, and Recon v2.1 estimates of unobserved clonotypes. Generation probabilities were computed with OLGA for all TCRbeta clonotypes obtained by the gDNA method from a few donors. The source is immuneACCESS, and TCRdb retained only in-frame sequences with V and J called. Part of the clones is not carried over; for the studies checked, unresolved V genes explain less than half of this, and the remainder is unexplained. V, J and clone size derive from that table, while D and trimming were established from the DNA sequence. This sample comprises roughly 2,500,000 clones, approximately 93% of them detected only once. The ten largest clones represent 0.36% of the sample.

Sequencing used naive CD4+ T cells from PBMCs. The cell subset or site label of this sample denotes: CD45RA+ positively selected. This TCR came from a man aged 18 to 30 in good health. Some clones in this sample may be carry-over from other donors' samples. The receptor chain draws on TRBV5-1 and TRBJ2-2, with no reliable assignment of the D segment. This receptor carries the CDR3 CASSSGRTGELFF. The bases read TGCGCCAGCAGCTCGGGCCGTACCGGGGAGCTGTTTTTT.